The following is a T cell receptor (beta chain) sequence with its context. Sequencing templates came from extracted RNA that was reverse transcribed into cDNA. The data were produced by immunoSEQ multiplex PCR, yet TCRdb's version contains in-frame clones alone and is incomplete. Among some 200,000 clones listed, around 60% were seen once. The data were obtained in a study of CD8+ T cells in alopecia areata. Looking at the study overall: Administration of oral tofacitinib to treated patients was at 5 to 10 mg twice daily.

Separation by sorting yielded CD4+ and CD8+ T cells from PBMCs. CDR3 length: 14 residues. The germline gives CDR1 SGHDT, CDR2 YYEEEE. Trimming pared 3 bases from V and 15 bases from J, leaving 19 bases between. The source of this sequence is a human donor with alopecia areata. This chain uses TRBV5-6 with TRBJ1-6; TRBD1 is a possible D gene (5 bases). Sequenced material: CD4+ T cells sorted from blood, taken at week 0. The CDR3 is CASSSPGRPWVLHF. DNA of the CDR3: TGTGCCAGCAGCTCCCCGGGACGGCCCTGGGTCCTCCACTTT.